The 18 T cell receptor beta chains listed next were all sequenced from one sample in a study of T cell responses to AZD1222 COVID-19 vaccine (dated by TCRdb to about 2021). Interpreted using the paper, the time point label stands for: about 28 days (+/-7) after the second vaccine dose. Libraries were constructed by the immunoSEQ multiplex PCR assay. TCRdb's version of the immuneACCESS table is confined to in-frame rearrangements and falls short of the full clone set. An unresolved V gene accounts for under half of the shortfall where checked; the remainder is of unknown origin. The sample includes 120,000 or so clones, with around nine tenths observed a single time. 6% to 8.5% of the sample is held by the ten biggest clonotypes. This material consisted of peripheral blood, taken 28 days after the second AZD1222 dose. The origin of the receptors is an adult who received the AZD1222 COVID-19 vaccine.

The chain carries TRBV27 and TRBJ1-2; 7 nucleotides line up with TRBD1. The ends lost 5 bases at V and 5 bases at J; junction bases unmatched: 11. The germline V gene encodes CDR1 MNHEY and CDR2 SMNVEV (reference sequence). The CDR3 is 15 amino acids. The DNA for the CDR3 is TGTGCCAGCAGTCCCCAGGGAGGGGGCTATTATGGCTACACCTTC. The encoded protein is CASSPQGGGYYGYTF.

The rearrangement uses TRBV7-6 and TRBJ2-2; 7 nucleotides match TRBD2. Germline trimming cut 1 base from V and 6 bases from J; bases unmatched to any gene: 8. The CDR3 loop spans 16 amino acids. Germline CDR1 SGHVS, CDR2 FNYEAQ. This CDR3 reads CASSLVTSTIAGELFF. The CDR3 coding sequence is TGTGCCAGCAGCTTAGTGACTAGCACAATCGCCGGGGAGCTGTTTTTT.

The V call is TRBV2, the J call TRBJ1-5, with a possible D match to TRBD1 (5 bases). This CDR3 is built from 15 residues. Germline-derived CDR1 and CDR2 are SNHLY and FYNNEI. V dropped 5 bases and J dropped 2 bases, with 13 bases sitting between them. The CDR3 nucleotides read TGTGCCAGCAGTCCCCGAGGAGGGGGCAATCAGCCCCAGCATTTT. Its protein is CASSPRGGGNQPQHF.

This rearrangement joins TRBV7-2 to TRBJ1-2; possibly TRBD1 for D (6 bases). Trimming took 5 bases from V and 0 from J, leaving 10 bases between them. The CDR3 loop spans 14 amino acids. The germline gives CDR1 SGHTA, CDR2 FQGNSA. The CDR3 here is CASSQGTSNYGYTF. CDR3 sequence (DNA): TGTGCCAGCAGCCAGGGGACCTCTAACTATGGCTACACCTTC.

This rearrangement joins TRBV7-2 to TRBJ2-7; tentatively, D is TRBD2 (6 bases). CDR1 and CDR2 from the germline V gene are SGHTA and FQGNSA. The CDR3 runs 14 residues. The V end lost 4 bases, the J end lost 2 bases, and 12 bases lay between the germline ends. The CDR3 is CASSSRGTTYEQYF. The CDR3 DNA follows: TGTGCCAGCAGCTCTCGGGGGACGACCTACGAGCAGTACTTC.

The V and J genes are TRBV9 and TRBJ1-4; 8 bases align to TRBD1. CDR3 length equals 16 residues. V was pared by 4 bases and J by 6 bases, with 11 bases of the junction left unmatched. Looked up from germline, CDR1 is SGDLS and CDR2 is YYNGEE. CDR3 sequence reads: CASSFSVGTGDEKLFF. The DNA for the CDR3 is TGTGCCAGCAGCTTTAGTGTGGGGACAGGTGATGAAAAACTGTTTTTT.

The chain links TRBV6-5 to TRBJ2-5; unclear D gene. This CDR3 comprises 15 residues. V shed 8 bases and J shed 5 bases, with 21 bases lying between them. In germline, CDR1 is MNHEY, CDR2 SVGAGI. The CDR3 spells CASGFLLSSSETQYF. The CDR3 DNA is TGTGCCAGCGGCTTTTTACTTTCGTCGTCGGAGACCCAGTACTTC.

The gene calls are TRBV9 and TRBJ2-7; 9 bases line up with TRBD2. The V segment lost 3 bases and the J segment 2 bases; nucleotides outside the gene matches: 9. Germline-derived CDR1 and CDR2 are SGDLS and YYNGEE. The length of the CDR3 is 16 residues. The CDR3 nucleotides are TGTGCCAGCAGCGCTCAATCTAGCGGGAACACCTACGAGCAGTACTTC. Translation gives CASSAQSSGNTYEQYF.

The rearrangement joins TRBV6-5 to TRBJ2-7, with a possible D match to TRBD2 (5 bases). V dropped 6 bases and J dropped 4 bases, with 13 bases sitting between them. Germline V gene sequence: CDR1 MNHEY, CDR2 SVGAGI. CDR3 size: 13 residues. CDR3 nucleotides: TGTGCCAGCAGGGCTGGCGGGTGGTACGAGCAGTACTTC. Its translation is CASRAGGWYEQYF.

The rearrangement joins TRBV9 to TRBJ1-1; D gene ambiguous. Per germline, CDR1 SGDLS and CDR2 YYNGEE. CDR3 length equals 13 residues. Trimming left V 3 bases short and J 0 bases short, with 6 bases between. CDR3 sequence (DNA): TGTGCCAGCAGCGGGGGAGTGAACACTGAAGCTTTCTTT. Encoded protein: CASSGGVNTEAFF.

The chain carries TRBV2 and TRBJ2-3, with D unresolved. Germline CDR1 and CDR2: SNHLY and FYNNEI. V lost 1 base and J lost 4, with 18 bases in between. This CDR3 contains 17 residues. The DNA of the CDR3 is TGTGCCAGCAGTGAAGATCGACTGAGTTTTGGTCCAGATACGCAGTATTTT. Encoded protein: CASSEDRLSFGPDTQYF.

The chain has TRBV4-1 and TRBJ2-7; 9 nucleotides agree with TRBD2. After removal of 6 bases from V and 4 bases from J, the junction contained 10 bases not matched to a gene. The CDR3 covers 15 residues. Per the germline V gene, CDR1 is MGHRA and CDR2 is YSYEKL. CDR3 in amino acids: CASRHMTSGVYEQYF. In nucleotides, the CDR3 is TGCGCCAGCAGACACATGACTAGCGGCGTGTACGAGCAGTACTTC.

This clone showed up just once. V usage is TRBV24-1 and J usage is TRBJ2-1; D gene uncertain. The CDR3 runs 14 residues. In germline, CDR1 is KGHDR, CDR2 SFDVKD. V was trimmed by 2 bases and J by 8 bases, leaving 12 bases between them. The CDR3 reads CATSDSISGYEQFF. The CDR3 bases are TGTGCCACCAGTGATTCCATTAGTGGCTATGAGCAGTTCTTC.

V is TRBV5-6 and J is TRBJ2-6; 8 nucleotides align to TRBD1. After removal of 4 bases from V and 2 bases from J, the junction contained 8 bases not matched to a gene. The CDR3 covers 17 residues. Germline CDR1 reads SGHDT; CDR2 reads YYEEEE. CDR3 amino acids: CASSPDRGTAGANVLTF. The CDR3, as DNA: TGTGCCAGCAGCCCCGACAGGGGCACAGCTGGGGCCAACGTCCTGACTTTC.

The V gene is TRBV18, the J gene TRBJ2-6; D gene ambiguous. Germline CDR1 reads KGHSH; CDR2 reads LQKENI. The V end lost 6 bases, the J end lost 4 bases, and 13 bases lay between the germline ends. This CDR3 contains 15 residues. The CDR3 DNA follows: TGTGCCAGCTCTACCAGTCAGTCCGGGGCCAACGTCCTGACTTTC. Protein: CASSTSQSGANVLTF.

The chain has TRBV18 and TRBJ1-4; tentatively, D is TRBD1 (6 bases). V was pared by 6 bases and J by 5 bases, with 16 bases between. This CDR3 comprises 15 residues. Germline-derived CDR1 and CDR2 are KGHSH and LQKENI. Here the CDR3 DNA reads TGTGCCAGCTCGGCGGGGCAGGGGCGAAATGAAAAACTGTTTTTT. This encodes CASSAGQGRNEKLFF. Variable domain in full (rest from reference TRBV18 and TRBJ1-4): NAGVMQNPRHLVRRRGQEARLRCSPMKGHSHVYWYRQLPEEGLKFMVYLQKENIIDESGMPKERFSAEFPKEGPSILRIQQVVRGDSAAYFCASSAGQGRNEKLFFGSGTQLSVL.

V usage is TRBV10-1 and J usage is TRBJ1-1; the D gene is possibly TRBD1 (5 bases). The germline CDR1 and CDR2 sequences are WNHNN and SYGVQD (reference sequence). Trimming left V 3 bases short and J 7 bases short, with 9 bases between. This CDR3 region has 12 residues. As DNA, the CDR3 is TGCGCCAGCAGTGAATGGGGGTTTGAAGCTTTCTTT. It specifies CASSEWGFEAFF.

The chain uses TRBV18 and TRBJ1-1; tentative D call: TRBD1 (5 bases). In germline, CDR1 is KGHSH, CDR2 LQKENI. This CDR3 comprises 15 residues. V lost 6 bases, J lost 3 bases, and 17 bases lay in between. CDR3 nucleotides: TGTGCCAGCTCGCTCCATCAGGGAACAGACACTGAAGCTTTCTTT. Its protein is CASSLHQGTDTEAFF.